One sample yielded the 32 T cell receptor beta chains listed below, sequenced in a study of T-cell memory formation after mild COVID-19. One entry per CDR3 protein results from TCRdb running MiXCR on the 5' RACE reads. The sample includes under 250,000 distinct CDR3 sequences, approximately 15% of them seen just once. Material for sequencing was PBMCs or a T cell subset sorted from them (not recorded which). The receptors were sampled from an adult woman who had mild COVID-19 (a few samples of this study predate the infection). Cell type and time point are not known.

The chain carries TRBV4-1 and TRBJ1-6; TRBD1 is a possible D gene (5 bases). The CDR3 length is 15 residues. Trimming cost V 2 bases and J 6 bases, with 11 bases left between them. Germline CDR1 is MGHRA and CDR2 is YSYEKL. The CDR3 sequence is CASSQQGTFNSPLHF. CDR3 bases: TGCGCCAGCAGCCAACAGGGCACCTTTAATTCACCCCTCCACTTT.

The chain is built from TRBV20-1 and TRBJ2-1; possibly TRBD1 for D (5 bases). V was shortened by 5 bases and J by 5 bases, with 19 bases between the two germline ends. The CDR3 is made up of 15 amino acids. The germline V gene encodes CDR1 DFQATT and CDR2 SNEGSKA (reference sequence). The CDR3 region has the DNA TGCAGTGCTCCCCCCGTAGGCAGGGCAAACAATGAGCAGTTCTTC. It codes for CSAPPVGRANNEQFF.

This clonotype is medium-sized. The V call is TRBV4-2, the J call TRBJ1-1, with 9 bases aligning to TRBD1. CDR1 is LGHNA and CDR2 is YNFKEQ in the germline V gene. This CDR3 comprises 13 residues. Trimming took 4 bases from V and 4 from J; bases not matched to a gene: 1. The DNA of the CDR3 is TGTGCCAGCAGCCCGGACAGGGGCACTGAAGCTTTCTTT. Amino acids: CASSPDRGTEAFF.

In this sample, this clonotype turned up a few times. The chain combines TRBV4-3 with TRBJ1-1; TRBD1 might be the D (6 bases). Trimming pared 1 base from V and 6 bases from J, leaving 15 bases between. Germline CDR1 and CDR2: LGHNA and YSLEER. The CDR3 totals 15 residues. The CDR3 reads CASSQGQGRGAEAFF. In DNA form, the CDR3 reads TGCGCCAGCAGCCAAGGTCAGGGGCGCGGGGCTGAAGCTTTCTTT.

The chain carries TRBV12-3 or TRBV12-4 and TRBJ2-1, with D tentatively TRBD1 (6 bases). The CDR3 spans 15 residues. V shed 6 bases and J shed 0 bases, with 12 bases lying between them. Here the CDR3 DNA reads TGTGCCAGCAGACTCGGCAGGGGCTCCTACAATGAGCAGTTCTTC. It is translated as CASRLGRGSYNEQFF.

Of note for this clonotype: Being one base from a much bigger clone, this may be a read error. In nucleotides, the CDR3 is TGTGCCATCAGTGAGCCGGGACTAGAGGGGCGATCGGGCACAGATACGCAGTATTTT. Translation: CAISEPGLEGRSGTDTQYF. The J gene is TRBJ2-3, the V gene TRBV10-3, with 8 bases matching TRBD2. Looked up from germline, CDR1 is ENHRY and CDR2 is SYGVKD. The CDR3 is made up of 19 amino acids. V shed 2 bases and J 1 base; nucleotides not matched to a gene: 14.

This clonotype was counted a few times. The CDR3 DNA sequence: TGTGCCATCAGGGACAGGGAGAACACTGAAGCTTTCTTT. Residues: CAIRDRENTEAFF. J is TRBJ1-1 and V is TRBV10-3; 8 bases match TRBD1. Germline CDR1 is ENHRY and CDR2 is SYGVKD. This CDR3 spans 13 amino acids. Trimming removed 6 bases from V and 1 base from J; junction bases left unmatched: 1.

This clonotype came up a few times. The rearrangement uses TRBV15 and TRBJ1-2; unclear D gene. Between the trimmed V and J ends, which lost 0 bases and 4 bases, there was a span of 6 bases. This CDR3 contains 13 residues. In germline, CDR1 is LNHNV, CDR2 YYDKDF (reference sequence). The CDR3 DNA sequence: TGTGCCACCAGCAGAGATACTGCCTATGGCTACACCTTC. It is translated as CATSRDTAYGYTF.

V and J are TRBV5-6 and TRBJ1-1; 9 nucleotides align to TRBD1. The germline CDR1 and CDR2 sequences are SGHDT and YYEEEE. With V trimmed by 4 bases and J by 4 bases, 5 bases remained unmatched. CDR3 length: 14 residues. CDR3 sequence reads: CASSVRDRVTEAFF. The CDR3 region has the DNA TGTGCCAGCAGCGTCCGGGACAGGGTCACTGAAGCTTTCTTT.

This clonotype occurred many times. J is TRBJ1-6 and V is TRBV7-3; 7 nucleotides line up with TRBD1. V shed 6 bases and J 6 bases; nucleotides not matched to a gene: 5. The CDR3 has 14 amino acids. The germline gives CDR1 SGHTA, CDR2 FQGTGA. CDR3 nucleotide sequence: TGTGCCAGCAGTTCCGGACAGGCTAATTCACCCCTCCACTTT. It encodes CASSSGQANSPLHF. Variable domain in full (rest from reference TRBV7-3 and TRBJ1-6): GAGVSQTPSNKVTEKGKYVELRCDPISGHTALYWYRQSLGQGPEFLIYFQGTGAADDSGLPNDRFFAVRPEGSVSTLKIQRTERGDSAVYLCASSSGQANSPLHFGNGTRLTVT.

This rearrangement joins TRBV11-2 to TRBJ2-7; D is undetermined. Trimming shortened V by 0 bases and J by 5 bases, and 8 bases separated the two germline ends. The CDR3 is 13 amino acids. Germline V gene lookup returns CDR1 SGHAT and CDR2 FQNNGV. The CDR3 spells CASSLDRSNEQYF. The CDR3 region has the DNA TGTGCCAGCAGCTTAGATCGTAGCAACGAGCAGTACTTC.

This clonotype has only a few counts. This rearrangement joins TRBV20-1 to TRBJ2-1; D is possibly TRBD1 (6 bases). CDR3 length equals 16 residues. V lost 0 bases, J lost 9 bases, and 21 bases lay in between. Germline CDR1 DFQATT, CDR2 SNEGSKA (reference sequence). CDR3 loop: CSARDPGHPKVGEQFF. As DNA, the CDR3 is TGCAGTGCTAGAGATCCGGGACACCCCAAGGTCGGTGAGCAGTTCTTC.

This chain links TRBV5-4 with TRBJ1-1, with D possibly TRBD1 on 5 matching bases. CDR3 length equals 16 residues. CDR1 and CDR2 (germline): SGHNT, YYREEE (reference sequence). Between the trimmed V and J ends, which lost 0 bases and 3 bases, there was a span of 15 bases. The CDR3 reads CASSLGAGLGDTEAFF. Here the CDR3 DNA reads TGTGCCAGCAGCTTGGGGGCAGGGCTGGGGGACACTGAAGCTTTCTTT.

This clonotype was seen once. Possible read error: a much larger clone is one base away. The V gene is TRBV5-1, the J gene TRBJ2-7; 9 bases are a match to TRBD1. Germline loops: CDR1 SGHRS, CDR2 YFSETQ. The ends lost 8 bases at V and 7 bases at J; junction bases unmatched: 13. The CDR3 spans 14 residues. In DNA form, the CDR3 reads TGCGCCAGAAGCCTCGGGACAGGGACCGGTGAGCAGTACTTC. Its translation is CARSLGTGTGEQYF.

V is TRBV20-1 and J is TRBJ2-5, with D uncertain. Per the germline V gene, CDR1 is DFQATT and CDR2 is SNEGSKA (reference sequence). CDR3 length: 12 amino acids. The ends were cut back, 1 base at V and 0 bases at J, with 3 bases in the middle. Here the CDR3 DNA reads TGCAGTGCTAGAGGAAACCAAGAGACCCAGTACTTC. Translating it yields CSARGNQETQYF.

V gene TRBV3-2 combines with J gene TRBJ1-1. TRBV3-2 is a pseudogene. The CDR3 is 20 residues long. This chain's CDR3 is CASSQDSDGGGLEVNTEAFF. The CDR3 nucleotides are TGTGCCAGCAGCCAAGATTCGGATGGCGGGGGGCTAGAGGTGAACACTGAAGCTTTCTTT.

This clonotype was observed at least ten times. The rearrangement joins TRBV5-1 to TRBJ2-3; no clear D gene. Germline CDR1 reads SGHRS; CDR2 reads YFSETQ. The CDR3 loop spans 12 amino acids. V was pared by 0 bases and J by 6 bases, with 5 bases between. CDR3 loop: CASSLDGDTQYF. The CDR3 region has the DNA TGCGCCAGCAGCTTGGACGGGGATACGCAGTATTTT.

The J gene is TRBJ2-3, the V gene TRBV12-3 or TRBV12-4, with 14 bases matching TRBD2. J lost 9 bases, V lost 1 base, and 6 bases had no gene match. This CDR3 is 16 amino acids long. Here the CDR3 DNA reads TGTGCCAGCAGTTTAGGACTAGCGGGGGGGCAGCGCACGCAGTATTTT. Residues: CASSLGLAGGQRTQYF.

This clonotype was seen a few times. The rearrangement links TRBV30 to TRBJ1-1; D is unclear. V dropped 4 bases and J dropped 7 bases, with 10 bases sitting between them. The germline V gene has CDR1 GTSNPN and CDR2 SVGIG (reference sequence). This CDR3 region has 11 residues. The CDR3: CAWTRGSEAFF. The CDR3 nucleotides read TGTGCCTGGACGCGAGGGAGTGAAGCTTTCTTT.

This clonotype has a handful of counts. This sequence joins TRBV6-5 and TRBJ2-3, with D maybe TRBD2 (6 bases). The CDR3 covers 13 residues. In germline, CDR1 is MNHEY, CDR2 SVGAGI. Trimming pared 5 bases from V and 9 bases from J, leaving 15 bases between. CDR3 protein: CASSVPPSETQYF. CDR3 in DNA: TGTGCCAGCAGTGTCCCCCCTAGCGAAACGCAGTATTTT.

The rearrangement uses TRBV7-2 and TRBJ2-1; D possibly corresponds to TRBD1 (6 bases). The length of the CDR3 is 15 residues. With 5 bases removed from V and 5 bases from J, the gap between germline ends came to 16 bases. Germline loops: CDR1 SGHTA, CDR2 FQGNSA. The CDR3 nucleotides are TGTGCCAGCAGCCGAGGGGGAGTCGAAAACAATGAGCAGTTCTTC. It encodes CASSRGGVENNEQFF.

In the case of this clonotype: At one end, the junction sequence differs from germline, possibly due to a read error. The V gene is TRBV7-6, the J gene TRBJ1-5, with TRBD1 matching over 8 bases. The CDR3 sequence is 16 residues long. Germline values: CDR1 SGHVS, CDR2 FNYEAQ. The CDR3 DNA reads TGTGCCAGCAGCTTAGTCGCAGGGGGCGGCAATCACCCCCAGCATTTT. As protein: CASSLVAGGGNHPQHF.

This clonotype is a singleton in its sample. The chain employs TRBV14 and TRBJ2-1; 8 positions match TRBD1. J gave up 9 bases and V 1 base, and 11 bases lay outside the gene matches. The CDR3 consists of 16 residues. CDR1 and CDR2 (germline): SGHDN, FVKESK. CDR3 nucleotide sequence: TGTGCCAGCAGCCAAGTTTGGACAGGGATGCGGGGTGAGCAGTTCTTC. It translates to CASSQVWTGMRGEQFF.

This clonotype showed up just a few times. The chain combines TRBV29-1 with TRBJ2-2; D unresolved. Germline-derived CDR1 and CDR2 are SQVTM and ANQGSEA. Trimming left V 4 bases short and J 3 bases short, with 3 bases between. The length of the CDR3 is 11 residues. The CDR3 reads CSVGDTGELFF. CDR3 in DNA: TGCAGCGTTGGGGACACCGGGGAGCTGTTTTTT.

This clonotype was observed a few times. The V and J genes are TRBV12-3 or TRBV12-4 and TRBJ1-1; D is possibly TRBD1 (5 bases). Between the trimmed V and J ends, which lost 5 bases and 8 bases, there was a span of 18 bases. This CDR3 has 14 amino acids. The CDR3 sequence is CASSPGGGRLEAFF. As DNA, the CDR3 is TGTGCCAGCAGTCCGGGTGGGGGTAGATTGGAAGCTTTCTTT.

The rearrangement links TRBV6-6 to TRBJ1-2; D is uncertain. The germline gives CDR1 MNHNY, CDR2 SVGAGI (reference sequence). V lost 4 bases, J lost 12 bases, and 15 bases lay in between. The CDR3 spans 12 residues. The CDR3 DNA is TGTGCCAGCAGTTGGGAGTCCGGACGGCACACCTTC. Its translation: CASSWESGRHTF.

In its sample, this clonotype was seen many times. J is TRBJ2-6 and V is TRBV7-3; no reliable D call. Trimming removed 5 bases from V and 4 bases from J, with 15 bases in between. Germline V CDR1 and CDR2: SGHTA, FQGTGA. The CDR3 is 16 residues long. The CDR3 spells CASSANPQSGANVLTF. CDR3 in DNA: TGTGCCAGCAGCGCAAACCCCCAGTCAGGGGCCAACGTCCTGACTTTC. Full variable domain (missing parts from reference TRBV7-3 and TRBJ2-6): GAGVSQTPSNKVTEKGKYVELRCDPISGHTALYWYRQSLGQGPEFLIYFQGTGAADDSGLPNDRFFAVRPEGSVSTLKIQRTERGDSAVYLCASSANPQSGANVLTFGAGSRLTVL.

The rearrangement uses TRBV14 and TRBJ2-1; D uncertain. Between the trimmed V and J ends, which lost 1 base and 4 bases, there was a span of 11 bases. This CDR3 comprises 15 residues. Germline V gives CDR1 SGHDN, CDR2 FVKESK. CDR3 residues: CASSQGTVAYNEQFF. In DNA form, the CDR3 reads TGTGCCAGCAGCCAAGGGACGGTGGCTTACAATGAGCAGTTCTTC.

The chain couples TRBV4-3 to TRBJ1-1; D remains ambiguous. The CDR3 spans 16 residues. The V gene lost 4 bases and the J gene lost 0 bases, with 15 bases spanning the gap. Germline CDR1 is LGHNA and CDR2 is YSLEER. The CDR3 DNA is TGCGCCAGCAGCCGGGAGAGTGGACTTATGAACACTGAAGCTTTCTTT. Its protein is CASSRESGLMNTEAFF.

The J gene is TRBJ2-2, the V gene TRBV6-2 or TRBV6-3; D not resolved. Germline values: CDR1 MNHEY, CDR2 SVGEGT. The V end was cut by 6 bases, the J end by 1 base, with 9 bases between. This CDR3 comprises 14 residues. CDR3 sequence: CASSRTMNTGELFF. The CDR3 DNA is TGTGCCAGCAGCCGTACGATGAACACCGGGGAGCTGTTTTTT.

V gene TRBV9 combines with J gene TRBJ2-2; D is unresolved. Looked up from germline, CDR1 is SGDLS and CDR2 is YYNGEE. The CDR3 spans 13 residues. Trimming stripped 4 bases from V and 7 bases from J, with 11 bases between. CDR3 sequence reads: CASSLHRNGELFF. Here the CDR3 DNA reads TGTGCCAGCAGCTTACATAGAAACGGGGAGCTGTTTTTT.

This clonotype was seen a few times. The rearrangement uses TRBV5-1 and TRBJ2-5; either TRBD1 or TRBD2 may fit D (5 bases each). CDR1 is SGHRS, CDR2 YFSETQ, per germline. Trimming took 3 bases from V and 3 from J, leaving 9 bases between them. The CDR3 covers 13 residues. The CDR3 reads CASSSQGEETQYF. The CDR3 DNA reads TGCGCCAGCAGCTCCCAGGGAGAAGAGACCCAGTACTTC.